These 4 T cell receptor beta chains share one sample of origin, sequenced in a study of CD8+ T cells in alopecia areata. It was cDNA, reverse transcribed from extracted RNA, that served as the sequencing template. Using immunoSEQ multiplex PCR, the repertoire was profiled, and TCRdb retains in-frame clones only, with some absent. The sample has approximately 300,000 clones, none seen only once. Cutaneous lymph nodes were pooled and cells sorted by CD4, CD8alpha, NKG2D, NKG2ACE and more. The sample taken for sequencing was CD4+ T cells sorted from a lymph node. These receptors originate from a C3H/HeJ mouse with alopecia areata. The strain bears MHC haplotype H2-k.

At least ten counts were recorded for this clone. The genes and germline here are from mouse. The sequenced fragment ends 4 residues before the CDR3 boundary, so the rest is inferred from the germline J gene. The chain employs TRBV13-3 and TRBJ2-2; D perhaps matches TRBD1 (6 bases). The CDR3 contains 14 residues. Germline assignment: CDR1 NNHDY and CDR2 SYVADS. Trimming took off 5 bases at V and 0 bases at J, with 8 bases between the two ends. CDR3 amino acids: CASSRTANTGQLYF. The part of the CDR3 DNA that was read is TGTGCCAGCAGCCGGACAGCAAACACCGGG.

To note about this clone: Each gene name is a mouse one. The CDR3 goes on 4 residues after the read ends, and that part is filled in from the germline J gene. This chain joins TRBV31 and TRBJ1-1; 7 bases match TRBD1. Losses at the gene ends were 0 bases for V and 4 bases for J; bases not matched to a gene: 8. The germline V gene encodes CDR1 GKSSPN and CDR2 SITVG. This CDR3 is built from 15 residues. CDR3 bases read: TGTGCCTGGAGTCTAGGAGGGGGCAAGGGCACA. It is translated as CAWSLGGGKGT. The whole CDR3 protein is CAWSLGGGKGTEVFF. The whole variable domain, remainder taken from reference TRBV31 and TRBJ1-1, is AQTIHQWPVAEIKAVGSPLSLGCTIKGKSSPNLYWYWQATGGTLQQLFYSITVGQVESVVQLNLSASRPKDDQFILSTEKLLLSHSGFYLCAWSLGGGKGTEVFFGKGTRLTVV.

Regarding this clone: Here the gene names and germline are mouse. The observed sequence ends 4 residues before the CDR3 terminus, with the missing tail filled in from the germline J gene. The chain recombines TRBV13-3 with TRBJ2-5; TRBD1 might be the D (6 bases). Trimming cost V 4 bases and J 3 bases, with 9 bases left between them. Germline CDR1 reads NNHDY; CDR2 reads SYVADS. The CDR3 consists of 13 residues. The CDR3 loop is CASSSGQQDTQYF. CDR3 DNA, as far as it was read: TGTGCCAGCAGTTCCGGACAGCAAGAC.

This clone turned up a few times. The genes and germline here are from mouse. The read ends 3 residues before the CDR3 terminus; that terminus is restored from the germline J gene. The chain carries TRBV1 and TRBJ1-6, with a tentative D call TRBD1 (5 bases). TRBJ1-6 is recorded as an ORF, its role being uncertain. The CDR3 loop spans 15 amino acids. V was trimmed by 3 bases and J by 1 base, leaving 7 bases between them. Germline V gene lookup returns CDR1 NSQYPW and CDR2 LRSPGD (reference sequence). This chain's CDR3 is CTCSASGSYNSPLYF. The sequenced part of the CDR3 DNA is TGCACCTGCAGTGCTTCAGGGTCCTATAATTCGCCC.